These 32 T cell receptor beta chains were sequenced from one sample in a study of T cells expressing NK-cell markers. TCRdb re-called the 5' RACE reads; one entry per CDR3 protein, DNA not given. With about 460,000 distinct CDR3 sequences in the sample, the ten largest clones hold approximately 1.5%. Sequenced: blood T cells: a sorted CD56 or NKG2C T cell subset, CD4+ or CD8+ T cells, or bulk PBMC T cells (not recorded which). The receptors shown here come from a woman in her 50s in good health.

The J gene is TRBJ2-1, the V gene TRBV10-3; the TRBD2 assignment by TCRdb is unverifiable without DNA. CDR1 and CDR2 (germline): ENHRY, SYGVKD. The CDR3 runs to 15 residues. The CDR3 sequence is CAITETSDPYNEQFF.

The rearrangement joins TRBV20-1 to TRBJ2-4; the TCRdb D gene call, TRBD1, has no DNA to confirm it. Germline CDR1 is DFQATT and CDR2 is SNEGSKA (reference sequence). This CDR3 comprises 16 residues. CDR3 in amino acids: CSARTKDVGGKNIQYF.

The chain carries TRBV6-4 and TRBJ2-1. CDR1 and CDR2 (germline): MRHNA, SNTAGT. The length of the CDR3 is 16 residues. This CDR3 reads CASSASPSSSYNEQFF.

The chain recombines TRBV10-1 with TRBJ2-1. The V gene's germline CDR1 is WNHNN and CDR2 SYGVQD (reference sequence). CDR3 length: 16 residues. The CDR3 here is CASSDRSGSSYNEQFF.

V and J are TRBV7-2 and TRBJ2-1; TCRdb picks TRBD2, but there is no DNA to check that call. CDR3 length: 12 residues. Germline V CDR1 and CDR2: SGHTA, FQGNSA. This CDR3 reads CASSLDGSMQFF.

This chain joins TRBV6-5 and TRBJ1-6. Germline CDR1 reads MNHEY; CDR2 reads SVGAGI. The CDR3 loop spans 14 amino acids. This CDR3 is CASMGSSYNSPLHF.

The rearrangement uses TRBV12-3 or TRBV12-4 and TRBJ2-6; TCRdb's D call, TRBD1, is unchecked because there is no DNA. The CDR3 runs 19 residues. The CDR3 reads CASSRGVTGASSGANVLTF.

The chain joins TRBV19 to TRBJ2-7; TCRdb reports TRBD1, a call that lacks DNA to check it against. Germline CDR1 and CDR2: LNHDA and SQIVND (reference sequence). The CDR3 has 14 amino acids. The CDR3 sequence is CASSLPGFTYEQYF.

This chain uses TRBV29-1 with TRBJ1-2; TCRdb gives TRBD1 as the D gene, but with no DNA this cannot be confirmed. This CDR3 contains 16 residues. CDR1 and CDR2 (germline): SQVTM, ANQGSEA. CDR3 protein: CSVEGVRRQGAGGYTF.

J is TRBJ2-1 and V is TRBV5-1. CDR3 length: 13 amino acids. CDR1 and CDR2 (germline): SGHRS, YFSETQ. The CDR3 protein is CASSFGASNEQFF. Variable domain in full (rest from reference TRBV5-1 and TRBJ2-1): KAGVTQTPRYLIKTRGQQVTLSCSPISGHRSVSWYQQTPGQGLQFLFEYFSETQRNKGNFPGRFSGRQFSNSRSEMNVSTLELGDSALYLCASSFGASNEQFFGPGTRLTVL.

The chain has TRBV18 and TRBJ2-1; TCRdb reports TRBD2, a call that lacks DNA to check it against. Germline CDR1 and CDR2: KGHSH and LQKENI. CDR3 length: 14 amino acids. The CDR3 here is CASSPRAVYNEQFF.

The chain uses TRBV4-1 and TRBJ1-5; the TRBD1 assignment by TCRdb is unverifiable without DNA. The germline V gene encodes CDR1 MGHRA and CDR2 YSYEKL. This CDR3 spans 16 amino acids. The CDR3 here is CASSHPTDASNQPQHF.

The chain recombines TRBV7-2 with TRBJ1-2. The CDR3 has 14 amino acids. The germline V gene encodes CDR1 SGHTA and CDR2 FQGNSA. The CDR3 sequence is CASSLQSRAGGYTF. The full variable domain, completed using reference TRBV7-2 and TRBJ1-2, is GAGVSQSPSNKVTEKGKDVELRCDPISGHTALYWYRQSLGQGLEFLIYFQGNSAPDKSGLPSDRFSAERTGGSVSTLTIQRTQQEDSAVYLCASSLQSRAGGYTFGSGTRLTVV.

The chain uses TRBV7-9 and TRBJ2-1; absent DNA, TCRdb's TRBD1 call cannot be checked. The CDR3 extends over 17 amino acids. Per the germline V gene, CDR1 is SEHNR and CDR2 is FQNEAQ (reference sequence). The CDR3 loop reads CASSGGGLKASYNEQFF.

This sequence joins TRBV3-1 and TRBJ2-3; TCRdb proposes TRBD2, but this gene call is untestable without DNA. This CDR3 has 17 amino acids. Germline CDR1 reads LGHDT; CDR2 reads YNNKEL (reference sequence). The CDR3 spells CASSQAPLAGGTDTQYF.

The chain recombines TRBV20-1 with TRBJ2-3; TCRdb indicates TRBD1, and absent DNA this call remains unverified. The CDR3 has 15 amino acids. Germline V gene sequence: CDR1 DFQATT, CDR2 SNEGSKA (reference sequence). CDR3 protein: CSAREALRGTDTQYF.

The V call is TRBV12-5, the J call TRBJ1-4; TCRdb's D call of TRBD1 is untestable without DNA. The CDR3 has 13 residues. Germline CDR1 reads LGHNT; CDR2 reads FRNRAP. The chain's CDR3 is CASGLGTVEKLFF.

The rearrangement links TRBV24-1 to TRBJ2-1. Germline CDR1 KGHDR, CDR2 SFDVKD. This CDR3 is 15 amino acids long. The CDR3 is CATSDRGTAYNEQFF.

This rearrangement joins TRBV5-1 to TRBJ2-1. This CDR3 is built from 13 residues. Germline V gene sequence: CDR1 SGHRS, CDR2 YFSETQ. The chain's CDR3 is CASSLLERNEQFF.

The chain employs TRBV20-1 and TRBJ2-7; TCRdb's D gene call, TRBD2, goes unchecked for lack of DNA. CDR3 length equals 18 residues. Germline V CDR1 and CDR2: DFQATT, SNEGSKA (reference sequence). CDR3: CSARALLRLAGVLGEQYF.

V is TRBV10-2 and J is TRBJ1-4. The CDR3 runs to 14 residues. Germline-derived CDR1 and CDR2 are WSHSY and SAAADI. CDR3 loop: CASSERPENEKLFF.

The V gene is TRBV9, the J gene TRBJ2-1; there is no DNA to check the TCRdb D call of TRBD2. CDR1 SGDLS and CDR2 YYNGEE come from the germline V gene. The CDR3 is 17 amino acids. CDR3 in amino acids: CASSPLLVAGRYNEQFF.

The V gene is TRBV9, the J gene TRBJ2-5; no DNA is available, so the TRBD2 call from TCRdb remains unchecked. This CDR3 has 15 amino acids. Per germline, CDR1 SGDLS and CDR2 YYNGEE. CDR3 amino acids: CASSRSGEVVETQYF.

The chain links TRBV29-1 to TRBJ2-1; the D call from TCRdb, TRBD2, cannot be confirmed without DNA. This CDR3 is 15 amino acids long. Germline CDR1 and CDR2: SQVTM and ANQGSEA. The CDR3: CSVLAGLARGNEQFF.

This chain uses TRBV4-1 with TRBJ1-1; TCRdb's assignment of TRBD1 cannot be checked, as there is no DNA. Germline assignment: CDR1 MGHRA and CDR2 YSYEKL. The CDR3 totals 14 residues. CDR3 sequence reads: CASSVSRTNTEAFF.

The chain combines TRBV7-3 with TRBJ2-3. Germline V CDR1 and CDR2: SGHTA, FQGTGA. The CDR3 is 13 residues long. CDR3: CASSLRVPDTQYF.

J is TRBJ2-1 and V is TRBV12-3 or TRBV12-4. The CDR3 covers 17 residues. The CDR3 here is CASSSLGWGSSYNEQFF.

The chain carries TRBV5-1 and TRBJ2-7; TCRdb picks TRBD2, but there is no DNA to check that call. CDR3 length: 15 residues. Germline lookup yields CDR1 SGHRS and CDR2 YFSETQ. The CDR3 loop reads CASSLEGVAGGEQYF.

V is TRBV12-3 or TRBV12-4 and J is TRBJ1-2; TCRdb outputs TRBD1, but without DNA this stays unchecked. The CDR3 loop spans 13 amino acids. The CDR3 spells CASSLAGGYGYTF.

V gene TRBV6-4 combines with J gene TRBJ2-1. The CDR3 contains 15 residues. Germline-derived CDR1 and CDR2 are MRHNA and SNTAGT. The CDR3 spells CASSAVENSYNEQFF.

This rearrangement joins TRBV5-1 to TRBJ2-3; TCRdb outputs TRBD1, but without DNA this stays unchecked. CDR3 length: 16 residues. Germline V gene lookup returns CDR1 SGHRS and CDR2 YFSETQ. The CDR3 loop reads CASSLWGTGATDTQYF. The entire variable domain, with the rest obtained from reference TRBV5-1 and TRBJ2-3, is as follows: KAGVTQTPRYLIKTRGQQVTLSCSPISGHRSVSWYQQTPGQGLQFLFEYFSETQRNKGNFPGRFSGRQFSNSRSEMNVSTLELGDSALYLCASSLWGTGATDTQYFGPGTRLTVL.

This sequence joins TRBV11-2 and TRBJ2-1; TCRdb's D call, TRBD2, is unchecked because there is no DNA. CDR1 is SGHAT and CDR2 is FQNNGV in the germline V gene. The CDR3 runs 15 residues. Here the CDR3 reads CASSYARGRYNEQFF. The entire variable domain, with the rest obtained from reference TRBV11-2 and TRBJ2-1, is as follows: EAGVAQSPRYKIIEKRQSVAFWCNPISGHATLYWYQQILGQGPKLLIQFQNNGVVDDSQLPKDRFSAERLKGVDSTLKIQPAKLEDSAVYLCASSYARGRYNEQFFGPGTRLTVL.